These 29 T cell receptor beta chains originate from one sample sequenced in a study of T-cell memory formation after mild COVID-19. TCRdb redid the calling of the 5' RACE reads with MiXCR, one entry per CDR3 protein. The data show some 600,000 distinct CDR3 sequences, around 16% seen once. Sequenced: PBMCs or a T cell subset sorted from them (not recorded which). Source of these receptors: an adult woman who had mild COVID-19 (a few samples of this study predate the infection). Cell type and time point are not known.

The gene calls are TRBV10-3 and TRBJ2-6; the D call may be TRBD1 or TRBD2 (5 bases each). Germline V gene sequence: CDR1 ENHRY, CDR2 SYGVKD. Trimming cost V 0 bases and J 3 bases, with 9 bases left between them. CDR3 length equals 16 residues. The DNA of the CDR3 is TGTGCCATCAGTGAGTCTGGGGGTAATGGGGCCAACGTCCTGACTTTC. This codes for CAISESGGNGANVLTF.

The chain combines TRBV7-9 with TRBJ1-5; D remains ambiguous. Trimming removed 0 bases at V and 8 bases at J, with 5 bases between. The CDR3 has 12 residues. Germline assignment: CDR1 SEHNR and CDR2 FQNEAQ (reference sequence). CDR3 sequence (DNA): TGTGCCAGCAGCTTAGCGCTGAAGCCCCAGCATTTT. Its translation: CASSLALKPQHF.

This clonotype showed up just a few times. The CDR3 DNA follows: TGTGCCAGCAGTCCCCCCGACAGGGACGGACTAGCGTCGAATGAGCAGTTCTTC. Its translation: CASSPPDRDGLASNEQFF. The chain carries TRBV6-2 or TRBV6-3 and TRBJ2-1; 9 bases are shared with TRBD2. The CDR3 is 18 amino acids. Germline V gene data show CDR1 as MNHEY and CDR2 as SVGEGT. V was clipped by 5 bases and J by 7 bases; unmatched bases: 18.

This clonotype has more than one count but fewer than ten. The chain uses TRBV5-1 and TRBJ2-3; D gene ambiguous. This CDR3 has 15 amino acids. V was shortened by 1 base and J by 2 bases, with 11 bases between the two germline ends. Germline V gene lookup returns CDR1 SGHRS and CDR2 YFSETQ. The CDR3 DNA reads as TGCGCCAGCAGCTTGAGAACAGACTCCACAGATACGCAGTATTTT. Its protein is CASSLRTDSTDTQYF. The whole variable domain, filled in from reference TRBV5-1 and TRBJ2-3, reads KAGVTQTPRYLIKTRGQQVTLSCSPISGHRSVSWYQQTPGQGLQFLFEYFSETQRNKGNFPGRFSGRQFSNSRSEMNVSTLELGDSALYLCASSLRTDSTDTQYFGPGTRLTVL.

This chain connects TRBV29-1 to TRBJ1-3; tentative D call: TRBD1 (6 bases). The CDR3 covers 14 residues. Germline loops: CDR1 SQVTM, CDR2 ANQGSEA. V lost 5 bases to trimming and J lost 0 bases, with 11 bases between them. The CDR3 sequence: CSVLDSPSGNTIYF. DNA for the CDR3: TGCAGCGTTTTGGACAGTCCCTCTGGAAACACCATATATTTT.

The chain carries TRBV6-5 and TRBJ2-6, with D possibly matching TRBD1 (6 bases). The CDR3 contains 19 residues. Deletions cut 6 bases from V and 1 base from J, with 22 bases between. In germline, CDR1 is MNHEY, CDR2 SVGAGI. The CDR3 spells CASSPLGGSWNSGANVLTF. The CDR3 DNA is TGTGCCAGCAGCCCCCTTGGGGGCAGTTGGAATTCTGGGGCCAACGTCCTGACTTTC.

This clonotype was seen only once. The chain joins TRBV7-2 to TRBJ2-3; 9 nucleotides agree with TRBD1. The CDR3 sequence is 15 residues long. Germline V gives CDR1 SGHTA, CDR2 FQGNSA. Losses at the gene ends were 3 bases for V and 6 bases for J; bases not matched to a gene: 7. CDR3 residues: CASSLIGQGLDTQYF. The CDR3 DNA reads TGTGCCAGCAGCTTGATTGGACAGGGGTTGGATACGCAGTATTTT.

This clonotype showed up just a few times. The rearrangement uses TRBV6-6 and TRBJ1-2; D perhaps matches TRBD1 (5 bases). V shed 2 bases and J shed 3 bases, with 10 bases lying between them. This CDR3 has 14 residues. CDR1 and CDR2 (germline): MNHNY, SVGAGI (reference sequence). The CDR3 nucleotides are TGTGCCAGCAGTTACGGGGGGATGGACTATGGCTACACCTTC. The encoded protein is CASSYGGMDYGYTF.

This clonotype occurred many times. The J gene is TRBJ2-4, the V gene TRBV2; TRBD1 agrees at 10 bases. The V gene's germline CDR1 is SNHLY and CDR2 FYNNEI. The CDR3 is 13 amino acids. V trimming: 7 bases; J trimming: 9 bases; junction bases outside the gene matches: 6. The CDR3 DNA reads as TGTGCCAGCATGGCGGACAGGGGGGGCATTCAGTACTTC. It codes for CASMADRGGIQYF.

The CDR3 DNA is TGTGCCAGCAGCGTAGGAGTAGCGGGAATAACAGATACGCAGTATTTT. It yields the protein CASSVGVAGITDTQYF. V is TRBV9 and J is TRBJ2-3; 8 nucleotides match TRBD2. With V trimmed by 0 bases and J by 3 bases, 6 bases remained unmatched. The CDR3 is made up of 16 amino acids. Germline assignment: CDR1 SGDLS and CDR2 YYNGEE.

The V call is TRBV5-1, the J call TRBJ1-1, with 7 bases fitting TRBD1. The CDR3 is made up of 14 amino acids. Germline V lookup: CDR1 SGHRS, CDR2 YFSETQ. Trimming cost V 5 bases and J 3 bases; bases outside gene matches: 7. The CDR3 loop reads CASRGSQGDTEAFF. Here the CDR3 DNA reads TGCGCCAGCAGGGGGTCCCAGGGGGACACTGAAGCTTTCTTT.

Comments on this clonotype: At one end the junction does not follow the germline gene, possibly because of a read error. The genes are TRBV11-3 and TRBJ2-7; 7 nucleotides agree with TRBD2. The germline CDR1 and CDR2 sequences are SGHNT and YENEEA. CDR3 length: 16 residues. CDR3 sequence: CASSLPRGVEPYDQYF. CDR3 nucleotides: TGTGCCAGCAGTCTACCCCGGGGGGTTGAACCCTACGATCAGTACTTC.

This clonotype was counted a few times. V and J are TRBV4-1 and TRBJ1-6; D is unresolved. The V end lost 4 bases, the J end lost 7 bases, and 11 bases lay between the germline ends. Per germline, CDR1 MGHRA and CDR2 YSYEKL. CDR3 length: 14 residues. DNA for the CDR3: TGCGCCAGCAGCCGCAACTTCGGGAATTCACCCCTCCACTTT. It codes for CASSRNFGNSPLHF.

CDR3 sequence (DNA): TGTGCCAGCACCAAGACCCGGGACAGAGGGGAAGGCTACACCTTC. Translated: CASTKTRDRGEGYTF. This chain uses TRBV7-2 with TRBJ1-2, with 7 nucleotides matching TRBD1. This CDR3 contains 15 residues. Germline V CDR1 and CDR2: SGHTA, FQGNSA. With V trimmed by 7 bases and J by 8 bases, 16 bases remained unmatched. The full variable domain, its missing parts supplied by reference TRBV7-2 and TRBJ1-2, is GAGVSQSPSNKVTEKGKDVELRCDPISGHTALYWYRQSLGQGLEFLIYFQGNSAPDKSGLPSDRFSAERTGGSVSTLTIQRTQQEDSAVYLCASTKTRDRGEGYTFGSGTRLTVV.

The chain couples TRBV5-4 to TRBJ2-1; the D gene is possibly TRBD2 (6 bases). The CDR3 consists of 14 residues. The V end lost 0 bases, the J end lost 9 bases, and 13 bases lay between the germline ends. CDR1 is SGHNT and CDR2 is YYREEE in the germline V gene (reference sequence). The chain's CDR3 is CASSLVSSEAEQFF. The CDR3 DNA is TGTGCCAGCAGCTTGGTGTCTAGCGAAGCTGAGCAGTTCTTC.

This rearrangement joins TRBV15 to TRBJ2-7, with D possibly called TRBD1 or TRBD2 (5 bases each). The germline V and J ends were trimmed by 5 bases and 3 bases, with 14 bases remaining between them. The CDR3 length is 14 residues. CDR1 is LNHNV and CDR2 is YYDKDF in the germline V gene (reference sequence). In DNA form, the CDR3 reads TGTGCCACCAGCTCCCGGGACGGATACTACGAGCAGTACTTC. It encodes CATSSRDGYYEQYF.

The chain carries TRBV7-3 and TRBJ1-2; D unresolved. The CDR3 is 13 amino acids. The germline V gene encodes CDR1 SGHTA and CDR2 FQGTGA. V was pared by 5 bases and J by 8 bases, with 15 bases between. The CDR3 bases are TGTGCCAGCAGCCCGTCGCCCTGGGAAGGCTACACCTTC. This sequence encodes CASSPSPWEGYTF.

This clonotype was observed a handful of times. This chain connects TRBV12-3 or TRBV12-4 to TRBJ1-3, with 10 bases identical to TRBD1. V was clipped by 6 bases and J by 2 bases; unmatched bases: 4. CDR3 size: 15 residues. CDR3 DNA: TGTGCCAGCAGGATAGACAGGGGGCCTGGAAACACCATATATTTT. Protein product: CASRIDRGPGNTIYF.

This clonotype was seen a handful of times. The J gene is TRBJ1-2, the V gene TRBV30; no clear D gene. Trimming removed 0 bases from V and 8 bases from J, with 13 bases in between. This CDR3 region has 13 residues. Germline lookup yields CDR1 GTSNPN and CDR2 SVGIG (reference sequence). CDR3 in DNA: TGTGCCTGGAGTGTACCCCCCTTGTCGGGCTACACCTTC. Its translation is CAWSVPPLSGYTF. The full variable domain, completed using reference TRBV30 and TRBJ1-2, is SQTIHQWPATLVQPVGSPLSLECTVEGTSNPNLYWYRQAAGRGLQLLFYSVGIGQISSEVPQNLSASRPQDRQFILSSKKLLLSDSGFYLCAWSVPPLSGYTFGSGTRLTVV.

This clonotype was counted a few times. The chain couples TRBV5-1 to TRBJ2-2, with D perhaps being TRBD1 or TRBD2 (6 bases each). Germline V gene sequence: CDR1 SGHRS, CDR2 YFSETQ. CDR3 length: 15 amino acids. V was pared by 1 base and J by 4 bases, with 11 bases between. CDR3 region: CASSLPGAGTGELFF. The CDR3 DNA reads TGCGCCAGCAGCTTGCCGGGGGCCGGCACCGGGGAGCTGTTTTTT. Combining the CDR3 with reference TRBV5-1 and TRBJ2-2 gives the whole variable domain KAGVTQTPRYLIKTRGQQVTLSCSPISGHRSVSWYQQTPGQGLQFLFEYFSETQRNKGNFPGRFSGRQFSNSRSEMNVSTLELGDSALYLCASSLPGAGTGELFFGEGSRLTVL.

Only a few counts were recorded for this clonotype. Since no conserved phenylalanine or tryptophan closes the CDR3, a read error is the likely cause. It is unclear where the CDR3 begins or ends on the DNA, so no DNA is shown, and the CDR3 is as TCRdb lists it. The CDR3 region is CASSRGGQTEI. The rearrangement joins TRBV12-3 or TRBV12-4 to TRBJ2-3; the table's D call of TRBD1 was not tested on the DNA. The CDR3 contains 11 residues when both ends are counted.

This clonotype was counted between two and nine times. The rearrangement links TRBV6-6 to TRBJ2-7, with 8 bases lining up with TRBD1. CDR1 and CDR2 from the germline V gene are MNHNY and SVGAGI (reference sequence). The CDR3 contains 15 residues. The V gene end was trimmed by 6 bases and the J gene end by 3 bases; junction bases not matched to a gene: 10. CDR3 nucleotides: TGTGCCAGCAGAGCAACACCGGGACAGGACTACGAGCAGTACTTC. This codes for CASRATPGQDYEQYF.

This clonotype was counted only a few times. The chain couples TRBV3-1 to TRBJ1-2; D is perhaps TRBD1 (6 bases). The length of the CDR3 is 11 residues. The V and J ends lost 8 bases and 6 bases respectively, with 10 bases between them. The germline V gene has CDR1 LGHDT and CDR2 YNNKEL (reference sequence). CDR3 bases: TGTGCCAGCGGGGGGGCCCATGGCTACACCTTC. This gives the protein CASGGAHGYTF.

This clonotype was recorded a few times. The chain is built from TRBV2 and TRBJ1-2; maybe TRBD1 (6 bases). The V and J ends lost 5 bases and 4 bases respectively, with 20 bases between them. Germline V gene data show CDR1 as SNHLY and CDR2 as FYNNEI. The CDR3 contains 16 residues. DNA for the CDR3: TGTGCCAGCAGTCTCACATTGGACAGCGGGAGCTATGGCTACACCTTC. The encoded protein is CASSLTLDSGSYGYTF. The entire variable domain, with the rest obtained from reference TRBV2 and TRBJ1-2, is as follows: EPEVTQTPSHQVTQMGQEVILRCVPISNHLYFYWYRQILGQKVEFLVSFYNNEISEKSEIFDDQFSVERPDGSNFTLKIRSTKLEDSAMYFCASSLTLDSGSYGYTFGSGTRLTVV.

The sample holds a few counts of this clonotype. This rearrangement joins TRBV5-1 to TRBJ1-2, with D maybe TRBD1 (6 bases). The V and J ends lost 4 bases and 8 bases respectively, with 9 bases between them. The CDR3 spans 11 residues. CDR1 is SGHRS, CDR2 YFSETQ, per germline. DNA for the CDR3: TGCGCCAGCAGCGGGGGGGCCGGCTACACCTTC. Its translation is CASSGGAGYTF.

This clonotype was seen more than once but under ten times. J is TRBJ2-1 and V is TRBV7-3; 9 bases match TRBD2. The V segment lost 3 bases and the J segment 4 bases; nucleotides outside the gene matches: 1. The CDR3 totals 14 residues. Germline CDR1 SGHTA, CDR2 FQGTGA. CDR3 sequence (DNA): TGTGCCAGCAGCTTTAGCGGGGGTTACAATGAGCAGTTCTTC. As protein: CASSFSGGYNEQFF.

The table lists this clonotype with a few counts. In DNA, the CDR3 is TGCGCCAGCAGCTTTGGGGGGACGACAGAAGCTTTCTTT. Translation: CASSFGGTTEAFF. This chain joins TRBV5-1 and TRBJ1-1, with D possibly matching TRBD1 (5 bases). The CDR3 totals 13 residues. V was trimmed by 2 bases and J by 8 bases, leaving 13 bases between them. The germline V gene has CDR1 SGHRS and CDR2 YFSETQ.

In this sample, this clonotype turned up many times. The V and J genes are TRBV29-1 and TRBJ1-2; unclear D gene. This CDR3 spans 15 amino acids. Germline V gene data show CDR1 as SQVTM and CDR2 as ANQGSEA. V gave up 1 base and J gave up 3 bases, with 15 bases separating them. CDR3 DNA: TGCAGCGTTGAAGCTTACAGCCCGCCCCACTATGGCTACACCTTC. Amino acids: CSVEAYSPPHYGYTF.

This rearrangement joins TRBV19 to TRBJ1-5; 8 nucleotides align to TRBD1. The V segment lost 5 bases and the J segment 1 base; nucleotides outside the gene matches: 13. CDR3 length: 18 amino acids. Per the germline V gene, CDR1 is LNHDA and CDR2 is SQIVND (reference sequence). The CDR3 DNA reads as TGTGCCAGTAGTGTCCTTCCGGGACAGGTTACCAGCAATCAGCCCCAGCATTTT. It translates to CASSVLPGQVTSNQPQHF.